These 22 T cell receptor beta chains were all obtained from the same sample, sequenced in a study of blood T cell repertoires in COVID-19. Using immunoSEQ multiplex PCR, the repertoire was profiled, and TCRdb retains in-frame clones only, with some absent. Of about 410,000 clones in the sample, 75% to 90% were seen once. The sample taken for sequencing was peripheral blood. All receptors come from a woman aged 35 to 49 with COVID-19, enrolled during active disease.

V usage is TRBV5-1 and J usage is TRBJ2-3, with TRBD1 matching 9 bases. CDR3 length equals 16 residues. In germline, CDR1 is SGHRS, CDR2 YFSETQ. Trimming at V came to 4 bases and at J to 2 bases, leaving 8 bases not matched to a gene. The DNA of the CDR3 is TGCGCCAGCAGCCGAACAGGGGGCGCCTACACAGATACGCAGTATTTT. It specifies CASSRTGGAYTDTQYF.

This clone occurred once. The gene calls are TRBV13 and TRBJ2-2; possible D gene TRBD1, 6 bases. Germline CDR1 reads PRHDT; CDR2 reads FYEKMQ (reference sequence). The CDR3 is 16 residues long. V was cut by 3 bases and J by 2 bases, with 13 bases left in between. The CDR3: CASSFLTGLNTGELFF. The CDR3 DNA reads TGTGCCAGCAGCTTCCTGACAGGCTTAAACACCGGGGAGCTGTTTTTT.

This chain uses TRBV28 with TRBJ2-2; a weak D match, TRBD2 (6 bases). Germline loops: CDR1 MDHEN, CDR2 SYDVKM. Trimming took 8 bases from V and 5 from J, leaving 9 bases between them. The CDR3 covers 12 residues. In DNA, the CDR3 is TGTGCCAGCTGTGGGAGGACCGGGGAGCTGTTTTTT. It specifies CASCGRTGELFF.

This rearrangement joins TRBV25-1 to TRBJ1-2; D remains unclear. The CDR3 spans 11 residues. Trimming stripped 5 bases from V and 8 bases from J, with 9 bases between. Per germline, CDR1 MGHDK and CDR2 SYGVNS. The CDR3 loop reads CASSYNLGYTF. For the CDR3, the DNA is TGTGCCAGCAGTTACAATTTGGGCTACACCTTC.

The CDR3 here is CASSATGGGTEAFF. The CDR3 DNA sequence: TGTGCCAGCAGCGCGACAGGGGGCGGCACTGAAGCTTTCTTT. V gene TRBV7-2 combines with J gene TRBJ1-1; 10 nucleotides align to TRBD1. The trim removed 5 bases at V and 4 bases at J, leaving 4 bases unmatched. The CDR3 extends over 14 amino acids. Per the germline V gene, CDR1 is SGHTA and CDR2 is FQGNSA.

This clone appeared a single time. The V call is TRBV29-1, the J call TRBJ1-1, with D perhaps TRBD1 (6 bases). Deletions cut 6 bases from V and 0 bases from J, with 17 bases between. The germline gives CDR1 SQVTM, CDR2 ANQGSEA. The CDR3 is 15 residues long. CDR3 DNA: TGCAGCGTCGGGGCTCATGGACAGCTGAACACTGAAGCTTTCTTT. It specifies CSVGAHGQLNTEAFF.

This clone is a singleton in its sample. CDR3 protein: CASSLGVSQEVLEKLFF. CDR3 bases: TGTGCCAGCAGCTTGGGGGTATCACAGGAAGTTTTGGAAAAACTGTTTTTT. This sequence joins TRBV5-6 and TRBJ1-4, with D maybe TRBD1 (5 bases). Germline V gene sequence: CDR1 SGHDT, CDR2 YYEEEE. The CDR3 loop spans 17 amino acids. V gave up 0 bases and J gave up 8 bases, with 20 bases separating them.

This chain uses TRBV5-1 with TRBJ1-1; D perhaps matches TRBD1 (5 bases). The CDR3 runs to 15 residues. V was trimmed by 2 bases and J by 0 bases, leaving 11 bases between them. From germline, CDR1 is SGHRS and CDR2 YFSETQ. The CDR3 spells CASSLSGAMNTEAFF. The DNA for the CDR3 is TGCGCCAGCAGCTTAAGCGGGGCTATGAACACTGAAGCTTTCTTT. The variable domain in full, with the rest retrieved from reference TRBV5-1 and TRBJ1-1, is KAGVTQTPRYLIKTRGQQVTLSCSPISGHRSVSWYQQTPGQGLQFLFEYFSETQRNKGNFPGRFSGRQFSNSRSEMNVSTLELGDSALYLCASSLSGAMNTEAFFGQGTRLTVV.

The chain recombines TRBV6-1 with TRBJ1-6; 8 bases match TRBD1. The CDR3 spans 13 residues. J lost 10 bases, V lost 3 bases, and 2 bases had no gene match. Germline CDR1 MNHNS, CDR2 SASEGT. The CDR3 DNA is TGTGCCAGCAGTGAGACAGGGGAATCACCCCTCCACTTT. Amino acids: CASSETGESPLHF.

The chain combines TRBV9 with TRBJ1-6, with TRBD1 matching over 7 bases. The ends lost 1 base at V and 7 bases at J; junction bases unmatched: 14. There are 18 residues in the CDR3. Germline CDR1 is SGDLS and CDR2 is YYNGEE. The CDR3 region is CASSVSVGGGGINSPLHF. The CDR3 DNA follows: TGTGCCAGCAGCGTAAGTGTAGGTGGAGGGGGCATAAATTCACCCCTCCACTTT.

The V gene is TRBV18, the J gene TRBJ2-1; possible D gene TRBD1, 6 bases. CDR1 and CDR2 (germline): KGHSH, LQKENI. The CDR3 is 13 amino acids. V lost 0 bases and J 9 bases, leaving 9 bases between the germline ends. Here the CDR3 reads CASSPPVGAEQFF. CDR3 coding DNA: TGTGCCAGCTCACCACCGGTGGGGGCTGAGCAGTTCTTC.

V is TRBV28 and J is TRBJ2-1; 12 nucleotides agree with TRBD2. Germline V gene lookup returns CDR1 MDHEN and CDR2 SYDVKM. The CDR3 has 14 amino acids. With V trimmed by 4 bases and J by 7 bases, 2 bases remained unmatched. In DNA, the CDR3 is TGTGCCAGCAGTTGGACTAGCGGGGAGAATGAGCAGTTCTTC. Amino acid sequence: CASSWTSGENEQFF.

In this sample, this clone turned up once. This chain connects TRBV4-2 to TRBJ2-6, with D unclear. This CDR3 has 14 amino acids. Germline CDR1 is LGHNA and CDR2 is YNFKEQ. V lost 1 base to trimming and J lost 1 base, with 2 bases between them. The CDR3 spells CASSQASGANVLTF. CDR3 bases: TGTGCCAGCAGCCAAGCGTCTGGGGCCAACGTCCTGACTTTC.

The table lists this clone with a count of one. The chain combines TRBV5-6 with TRBJ2-3; 11 bases fit TRBD2. This CDR3 comprises 15 residues. After removal of 3 bases from V and 4 bases from J, the junction contained 4 bases not matched to a gene. The germline V gene has CDR1 SGHDT and CDR2 YYEEEE. The DNA of the CDR3 is TGTGCCAGCAGCTATAATAGCGGGGGGGCAGATACGCAGTATTTT. Translating gives CASSYNSGGADTQYF.

The chain joins TRBV5-8 to TRBJ1-5, with no clear D. CDR1 is SGHTS, CDR2 YDEGEE, per germline. The CDR3 extends over 14 amino acids. V gave up 4 bases and J gave up 0 bases, with 8 bases separating them. The CDR3 bases are TGTGCCAGCAGCCGAGGGTATAGCAATCAGCCCCAGCATTTT. This encodes CASSRGYSNQPQHF.

The chain has TRBV29-1 and TRBJ2-1; maybe TRBD2 (6 bases). This CDR3 comprises 14 residues. CDR1 and CDR2 from the germline V gene are SQVTM and ANQGSEA. Trimming cost V 2 bases and J 2 bases, with 10 bases left between them. Written as DNA, the CDR3 is TGCAGCGTTGAAAGGGGCGGGACCTACAATGAGCAGTTCTTC. Its translation: CSVERGGTYNEQFF.

The V gene is TRBV27, the J gene TRBJ1-1; D not certain. Trimming took off 4 bases at V and 5 bases at J, with 20 bases between the two ends. Germline V gene sequence: CDR1 MNHEY, CDR2 SMNVEV (reference sequence). The CDR3 extends over 16 amino acids. The CDR3 coding sequence is TGTGCCAGCAGTTCAAACCCTCCCCCTCCCGGGACTGAAGCTTTCTTT. Residues: CASSSNPPPPGTEAFF.

CDR3 sequence: CSVRLQETQYF. CDR3 bases: TGCAGCGTTCGACTACAAGAGACCCAGTACTTC. This chain joins TRBV29-1 and TRBJ2-5; a possible D gene is TRBD2 (5 bases). Germline CDR1 SQVTM, CDR2 ANQGSEA. This CDR3 is built from 11 residues. The V end was cut by 5 bases, the J end by 2 bases, with 6 bases between.

CDR3 loop: CASSDSGGIQEFF. CDR3 nucleotide sequence: TGTGCCAGCAGTGATAGCGGGGGAATTCAGGAGTTCTTC. The chain uses TRBV6-4 and TRBJ2-1, with 9 bases lining up with TRBD2. Germline V gene lookup returns CDR1 MRHNA and CDR2 SNTAGT. CDR3 length: 13 amino acids. The junction had 8 bases not matched to a gene; V was cut back by 3 bases and J by 14 bases.

This chain connects TRBV19 to TRBJ1-5; D not certain. Trimming cost V 6 bases and J 1 base, with 13 bases left between them. The CDR3 spans 15 residues. Looked up from germline, CDR1 is LNHDA and CDR2 is SQIVND (reference sequence). The CDR3 DNA is TGTGCCAGTAGGCCAGAGTTCAGGAGCAATCAGCCCCAGCATTTT. This sequence encodes CASRPEFRSNQPQHF.

The chain has TRBV28 and TRBJ1-5; D remains unclear. V lost 2 bases, J lost 4 bases, and 12 bases lay in between. CDR1 is MDHEN and CDR2 is SYDVKM in the germline V gene. The CDR3 covers 15 residues. CDR3 sequence: CASSLGGLQNQPQHF. CDR3 nucleotides: TGTGCCAGCAGTTTAGGAGGACTTCAAAATCAGCCCCAGCATTTT.

This chain links TRBV5-1 with TRBJ2-1, with 9 bases fitting TRBD1. Germline loops: CDR1 SGHRS, CDR2 YFSETQ. This CDR3 has 13 residues. V gave up 4 bases and J gave up 8 bases; unmatched junction bases: 4. The CDR3 DNA reads as TGCGCCAGCAGCCCCGGACAGGGGTATGAGCAGTTCTTC. Translating it yields CASSPGQGYEQFF.